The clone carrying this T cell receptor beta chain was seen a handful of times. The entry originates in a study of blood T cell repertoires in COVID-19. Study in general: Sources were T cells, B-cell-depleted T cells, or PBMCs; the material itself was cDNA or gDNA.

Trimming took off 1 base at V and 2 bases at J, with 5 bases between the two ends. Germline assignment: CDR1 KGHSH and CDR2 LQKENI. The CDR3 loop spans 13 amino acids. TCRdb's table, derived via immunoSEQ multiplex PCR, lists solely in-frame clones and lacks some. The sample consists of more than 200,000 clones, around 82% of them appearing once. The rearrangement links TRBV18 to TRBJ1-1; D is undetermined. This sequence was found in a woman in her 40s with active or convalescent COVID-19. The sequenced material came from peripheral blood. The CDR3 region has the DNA TGTGCCAGCTCACCACAGACTAACACTGAAGCTTTCTTT. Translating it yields CASSPQTNTEAFF. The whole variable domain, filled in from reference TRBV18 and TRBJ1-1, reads NAGVMQNPRHLVRRRGQEARLRCSPMKGHSHVYWYRQLPEEGLKFMVYLQKENIIDESGMPKERFSAEFPKEGPSILRIQQVVRGDSAAYFCASSPQTNTEAFFGQGTRLTVV.